This TCR beta chain originates from a study of identical twins. Template switching (which added a universal primer site) was used, and cDNA carried unique molecular identifiers. TCRdb re-analysed the 5' RACE reads in MiXCR, keeping a single row per CDR3 protein. The sample lists about 530,000 distinct CDR3 sequences; over 12% were seen once. CDR3 length: 15 amino acids. V lost 7 bases and J lost 8; bases outside the gene matches: 9. This clonotype was detected a few times. These records were also assigned to another study, of yellow fever vaccine responses in identical twins.

This TCR was recovered from a woman younger than 30 in good health. The V gene is TRBV12-3 or TRBV12-4, the J gene TRBJ2-1; 12 nucleotides match TRBD2. The sample taken for sequencing was CD4+ T cells sorted from blood. The CDR3 here is CASTTRRLAGDEQFF. The CDR3 coding sequence is TGTGCCAGCACCACCCGGCGACTAGCGGGGGATGAGCAGTTCTTC.